A selection of T cell receptor beta chains follows, all from one sample in a study of liver allograft versus peripheral blood T cells. MiXCR, run by TCRdb on the reads, gives a single entry per CDR3 protein. The sample shows around 580 distinct CDR3 sequences, approximately 9.9% of them seen only once. Receptor source: a human patient who had a liver transplant. Among the T cells, some may be from the graft donor. Both conserved end residues are part of each CDR3. Each record gives: V gene, D gene, J gene, clone size, CDR3 protein, CDR3 DNA. A D gene is named only where the DNA matches it firmly. For some rows the clone size is stated as once, few or many, or as a class when expanded; others skip it.

TRBV18	.	TRBJ1-5	medium-sized	CTSSPLDVGGGNQPQHF	TGTACCAGCTCACCTCTGGATGTAGGAGGGGGCAATCAGCCCCAGCATTTT
TRBV19	TRBD2	TRBJ2-1	large	CASSIRSGTNNEQFF	TGTGCCAGTAGTATACGGAGCGGGACCAACAATGAGCAGTTCTTC
TRBV3-1	TRBD1	TRBJ2-1	medium-sized	CASSIGTDSYNEQFF	TGTGCCAGCAGCATCGGGACAGACTCCTACAATGAGCAGTTCTTC
TRBV29-1	.	TRBJ1-3	large	CSAEQSNSGNTIYF	TGCAGCGCTGAACAGAGTAACTCTGGAAACACCATATATTTT
TRBV3-1	TRBD1	TRBJ1-2	medium-sized	CASSPDRAFYGYTF	TGTGCCAGCAGCCCGGACAGGGCTTTTTATGGCTACACCTTC
TRBV20-1	.	TRBJ2-5	medium-sized	CSAMGGGETQYF	TGCAGTGCGATGGGTGGGGGAGAGACCCAGTACTTC
TRBV24-1	.	TRBJ1-5	large	CATSDRFLSINQPQHF	TGTGCCACCAGTGACCGCTTCCTGTCGATCAATCAGCCCCAGCATTTT
TRBV7-9	TRBD1	TRBJ1-5	large	CASRPTGKMDQPQHF	TGTGCCAGCAGGCCGACAGGGAAGATGGATCAGCCCCAGCATTTT
TRBV19	TRBD1	TRBJ1-1	few	CASSRTAGTVNTEAFF	TGTGCCAGTAGTAGAACAGCTGGGACAGTCAACACTGAAGCTTTCTTT
TRBV10-1	.	TRBJ2-2	medium-sized	CASSEDRFGELFF	TGCGCCAGCAGTGAGGACAGGTTCGGGGAGCTGTTTTTT
TRBV19	.	TRBJ2-2	medium-sized	CASPDRSTGELFF	TGTGCCAGCCCGGACAGATCCACCGGGGAGCTGTTTTTT
TRBV20-1	.	TRBJ1-1	medium-sized	CSARFMGWGPTEAFF	TGCAGTGCTAGATTTATGGGATGGGGGCCCACTGAAGCTTTCTTT
TRBV5-6	.	TRBJ2-1	medium-sized	CASSLELATEQFF	TGTGCCAGCAGCTTGGAATTGGCGACCGAGCAGTTCTTC
TRBV2	TRBD2	TRBJ2-5	.	CASSEGTSGVRAQYF	TGTGCCAGCAGTGAAGGAACTAGCGGGGTGAGGGCCCAGTACTTC
TRBV19	TRBD1	TRBJ1-5	large	CASRNRGDQPQHF	TGTGCCAGTAGGAACAGGGGGGATCAGCCCCAGCATTTT
TRBV20-1	.	TRBJ2-3	medium-sized	CSVAGGLDTQYF	TGCAGTGTGGCAGGGGGGCTGGATACGCAGTATTTT
TRBV6-1	TRBD2	TRBJ2-5	medium-sized	CASRAGGWETQYF	TGTGCCAGCAGAGCGGGAGGGTGGGAGACCCAGTACTTC
TRBV18	.	TRBJ2-4	large	CASSPTGTENIQYF	TGTGCCAGCTCACCCACAGGGACGGAAAACATTCAGTACTTC
TRBV12-5	.	TRBJ2-3	medium-sized	CASGLVRPDALFTDTQYF	TGTGCTAGTGGTTTGGTCCGACCAGACGCCCTTTTCACAGATACGCAGTATTTT
TRBV20-1	TRBD2	TRBJ2-7	large	CSAPGLARYEQYF	TGCAGTGCGCCGGGACTAGCTCGCTACGAGCAGTACTTC
TRBV11-2	TRBD2	TRBJ2-7	.	CASSFSTSGGFYSYEQYF	TGTGCCAGCAGCTTCTCGACTAGCGGGGGGTTTTACTCCTACGAGCAGTACTTC
TRBV3-1	TRBD2	TRBJ2-1	medium-sized	CASTRLAGGSSYNEQFF	TGTGCCAGCACCAGACTAGCGGGGGGGAGCTCCTACAATGAGCAGTTCTTC
TRBV6-6	.	TRBJ2-6	large	CASSYPPLVVSGANVLTF	TGTGCCAGCAGTTACCCACCGCTAGTGGTATCTGGGGCCAACGTCCTGACTTTC
TRBV5-6	TRBD2	TRBJ2-3	medium-sized	CASSLETGGFTDTQYF	TGTGCCAGCAGCTTGGAAACGGGGGGGTTTACAGATACGCAGTATTTT
TRBV2	TRBD1	TRBJ1-5	medium-sized	CASSADRGMNQPQHF	TGTGCCAGCAGTGCGGACAGGGGGATGAATCAGCCCCAGCATTTT
TRBV27	.	TRBJ1-1	medium-sized	CASSSRPYTEAFF	TGTGCCAGCAGTTCAAGGCCGTACACTGAAGCTTTCTTT
TRBV25-1	.	TRBJ2-7	medium-sized	CASSLTPYEQYF	TGTGCCAGCAGCCTGACCCCCTACGAGCAGTACTTC
TRBV10-2	.	TRBJ2-7	medium-sized	CASSQSYEQYF	TGCGCCAGCTCTCAGTCCTACGAGCAGTACTTC
TRBV6-1	.	TRBJ2-3	large	CASRGLFTDTQYF	TGTGCCAGCCGAGGGCTTTTCACAGATACGCAGTATTTT
TRBV12-3/TRBV12-4	.	TRBJ1-1	medium-sized	CASSSQVTEAFF	TGTGCCAGCAGTTCACAGGTCACTGAAGCTTTCTTT
TRBV6-1	TRBD2	TRBJ2-1	.	CASSVMTSGRGGNEQFF	TGTGCCAGCAGTGTGATGACTAGCGGGAGGGGGGGCAATGAGCAGTTCTTC
TRBV19	TRBD1	TRBJ1-2	large	CASSIGGQNYGYTF	TGTGCCAGTAGTATAGGGGGACAGAACTATGGCTACACCTTC
TRBV12-3/TRBV12-4	.	TRBJ1-4	large	CASSFGEKLFF	TGTGCCAGCAGTTTCGGGGAAAAACTGTTTTTT
TRBV25-1	.	TRBJ1-1	many	CASIPEGGKAFF	TGTGCCAGCATCCCCGAGGGGGGAAAAGCTTTCTTT
TRBV15	.	TRBJ1-5	large	CATSRDRKSNQPQHF	TGTGCCACCAGCAGAGATCGGAAGAGCAATCAGCCCCAGCATTTT
TRBV5-1	.	TRBJ2-7	few	CASSSQGYPQYEQYF	TGCGCCAGCAGCTCGCAGGGGTACCCCCAGTACGAGCAGTACTTC
TRBV6-1	.	TRBJ1-3	large	CASRGLLIKTSGNTIYF	TGTGCCAGCAGGGGACTACTAATCAAAACCTCTGGAAACACCATATATTTT
TRBV7-9	.	TRBJ1-5	large	CASSLGGNNQPQHF	TGTGCCAGCAGCTTAGGGGGCAACAATCAGCCCCAGCATTTT
TRBV7-8	.	TRBJ2-1	.	CASSLVQGGNEQFF	TGTGCCAGCAGCCTAGTCCAGGGCGGGAATGAGCAGTTCTTC
TRBV20-1	.	TRBJ1-2	medium-sized	CSARDSATYGYTF	TGCAGTGCTAGGGACAGTGCGACCTATGGCTACACCTTC
TRBV28	.	TRBJ2-3	large	CATRDGPGYTQYF	TGTGCCACCAGGGACGGGCCGGGTTATACGCAGTATTTT